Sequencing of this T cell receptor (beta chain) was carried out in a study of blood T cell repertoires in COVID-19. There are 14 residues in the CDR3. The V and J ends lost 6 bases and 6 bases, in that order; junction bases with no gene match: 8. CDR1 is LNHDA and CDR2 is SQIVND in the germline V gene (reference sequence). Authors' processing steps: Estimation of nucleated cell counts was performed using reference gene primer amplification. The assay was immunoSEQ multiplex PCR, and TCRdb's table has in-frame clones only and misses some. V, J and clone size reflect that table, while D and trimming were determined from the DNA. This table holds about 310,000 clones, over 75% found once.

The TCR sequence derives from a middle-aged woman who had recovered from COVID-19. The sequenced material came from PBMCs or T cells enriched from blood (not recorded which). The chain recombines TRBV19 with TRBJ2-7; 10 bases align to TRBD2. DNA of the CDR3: TGTGCCAGTAGAACGGCTAGCGGGAGTTTCGAGCAGTACTTC. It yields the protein CASRTASGSFEQYF.